Shown below are 5 T cell receptor beta chains from a single sample sequenced in a study of blood T cell repertoires in COVID-19. Clones were read by immunoSEQ multiplex PCR, and TCRdb kept only the in-frame ones, dropping some. The profile shows about 440,000 clones, roughly 87% of them singletons. Sequencing was carried out using PBMCs or T cells enriched from blood (not recorded which). Every receptor here comes from a woman under 30 with acute COVID-19.

The V and J genes are TRBV29-1 and TRBJ2-2; TRBD2 matches at 10 bases. This CDR3 is built from 15 residues. With V trimmed by 4 bases and J by 3 bases, 5 bases remained unmatched. Germline V gene lookup returns CDR1 SQVTM and CDR2 ANQGSEA. The CDR3 DNA is TGCAGCGTTGTTCCTAGCGGGGGATACACCGGGGAGCTGTTTTTT. This codes for CSVVPSGGYTGELFF.

This chain joins TRBV7-2 and TRBJ2-1, with D possibly TRBD2 on 6 matching bases. The germline V gene has CDR1 SGHTA and CDR2 FQGNSA. The CDR3 extends over 14 amino acids. V lost 4 bases and J lost 13, with 20 bases in between. CDR3 amino acids: CASSSLDRDFPQFF. The CDR3 DNA reads TGTGCCAGCAGCTCTCTCGACCGGGACTTCCCTCAGTTCTTC.

The rearrangement joins TRBV9 to TRBJ1-1, with a possible D match to TRBD1 (6 bases). The V gene lost 0 bases and the J gene lost 1 base, with 10 bases spanning the gap. CDR1 SGDLS and CDR2 YYNGEE come from the germline V gene. CDR3 size: 15 residues. The CDR3 DNA sequence: TGTGCCAGCAGCGTAGGACAGGTGGGGAACACTGAAGCTTTCTTT. It encodes CASSVGQVGNTEAFF. Filled out from reference TRBV9 and TRBJ1-1, the complete variable domain reads DSGVTQTPKHLITATGQRVTLRCSPRSGDLSVYWYQQSLDQGLQFLIQYYNGEERAKGNILERFSAQQFPDLHSELNLSSLELGDSALYFCASSVGQVGNTEAFFGQGTRLTVV.

Only a few counts were recorded for this clone. The rearrangement joins TRBV28 to TRBJ2-7, with D possibly matching TRBD2 (6 bases). Between the trimmed V and J ends, which lost 2 bases and 0 bases, there was a span of 11 bases. The CDR3 loop spans 15 amino acids. Per the germline V gene, CDR1 is MDHEN and CDR2 is SYDVKM. CDR3 sequence reads: CASSLGGAGSYEQYF. In nucleotides, the CDR3 is TGTGCCAGCAGTTTAGGAGGAGCGGGCTCCTACGAGCAGTACTTC. Full variable domain (outside the CDR3, taken from reference TRBV28 and TRBJ2-7): DVKVTQSSRYLVKRTGEKVFLECVQDMDHENMFWYRQDPGLGLRLIYFSYDVKMKEKGDIPEGYSVSREKKERFSLILESASTNQTSMYLCASSLGGAGSYEQYFGPGTRLTVT.

In regard to this clone: This sample also contains other DNA sequences that code for the same CDR3. This chain joins TRBV5-1 and TRBJ2-7; D perhaps matches TRBD2 (5 bases). The CDR3 loop spans 12 amino acids. V dropped 0 bases and J dropped 5 bases, with 6 bases sitting between them. The germline gives CDR1 SGHRS, CDR2 YFSETQ. The CDR3 loop is CASSLGRDEQYF. CDR3 DNA: TGCGCCAGCAGCTTGGGGCGGGACGAGCAGTACTTC.